The clone carrying this TCR beta chain was detected many times. The antigen is unknown. With 5 bases clipped from V and 8 bases from J, the junction kept 17 bases outside the gene matches. In germline, CDR1 is LGHDT, CDR2 YNNKEL (reference sequence). This CDR3 comprises 16 residues. A second PCR of about 6 to 11 cycles used a sample-barcoded 5' primer and a J-beta primer mix. TCRdb re-analysed the 5' RACE reads in MiXCR, keeping a single row per CDR3 protein. There are hundreds of thousands of distinct CDR3 sequences in the sample; about a third occur only once, and approximately 15% lies in the top ten. The data were obtained in a study of blood T cells in healthy people across ages. Findings and limits, study-wide: Because donor CMV status was unknown, expanded clonotype changes were possibly confounded. TCR beta diversity, measured per million T cells, fell in a roughly linear way with age.

The authors extracted at least 5.5 micrograms of total RNA per sample. This receptor was identified in a woman older than 75 in good health. V is TRBV3-1 and J is TRBJ2-7; 8 nucleotides match TRBD1. The sample was blood. The DNA for the CDR3 is TGTGCCAGCAGCTCCCTACAAGAGACAGGGGTTATCAAGCAGTACTTC. Translating it yields CASSSLQETGVIKQYF.